A selection of T cell receptor beta chains follows, all from one sample in a study of cytomegalovirus exposure and HLA in healthy donors. Data came from immunoSEQ multiplex PCR; TCRdb stores just in-frame clones and leaves some out. The repertoire holds 200,000 to 250,000 clones, with more than 85% as singletons. Sequencing was carried out using PBMCs. These receptors were taken from a woman aged 18-29 years in good health and CMV-seronegative. The CDR3 runs from the conserved cysteine through the conserved F or W. D genes are given only for firm matches. Rows give clone size only sometimes, using once, few, many, or a class for an expanded clone.

J: TRBJ1-5
V: TRBV5-6
D: .
size: .
CDR3: CASSLRYQPQHF
DNA: TGTGCCAGCAGCTTACGGTATCAGCCCCAGCATTTT

J: TRBJ1-6
V: TRBV4-3
D: .
size: .
CDR3: CASSQDHGGPNSPLHF
DNA: TGCGCCAGCAGCCAAGACCACGGGGGGCCGAATTCACCCCTCCACTTT

J: TRBJ1-1
V: TRBV27
D: .
size: .
CDR3: CASSLEQGYTEAFF
DNA: TGTGCCAGCAGTTTGGAACAGGGATACACTGAAGCTTTCTTT

J: TRBJ2-7
V: TRBV9
D: TRBD1
size: .
CDR3: CASSAELTGATGQYF
DNA: TGTGCCAGCAGCGCCGAATTGACAGGGGCTACCGGGCAGTACTTC

J: TRBJ2-7
V: TRBV7-9
D: .
size: .
CDR3: CASSLGRGQYF
DNA: TGTGCCAGCAGCTTAGGGAGGGGGCAGTACTTC

J: TRBJ1-5
V: TRBV9
D: .
size: .
CDR3: CASSAGHLSNQPQHF
DNA: TGTGCCAGCAGCGCCGGACATCTTAGCAATCAGCCCCAGCATTTT

J: TRBJ1-6
V: TRBV19
D: .
size: .
CDR3: CASSARGSRGGTYNSPLHF
DNA: TGTGCCAGTAGTGCGCGGGGCTCCCGCGGAGGGACCTATAATTCACCCCTCCACTTT

J: TRBJ2-7
V: TRBV6-5
D: TRBD2
size: .
CDR3: CASSYGLASSYEQYF
DNA: TGTGCCAGCAGTTACGGACTAGCGAGCTCCTACGAGCAGTACTTC

J: TRBJ2-1
V: TRBV27
D: TRBD2
size: few
CDR3: CAVGREGTYNEQFF
DNA: TGTGCCGTTGGGCGGGAGGGGACCTACAATGAGCAGTTCTTC

J: TRBJ1-1
V: TRBV7-2
D: TRBD1
size: .
CDR3: CASSSILGQLFEAFF
DNA: TGTGCCAGCAGCTCGATCCTGGGACAGCTTTTTGAAGCTTTCTTT

J: TRBJ1-2
V: TRBV4-3
D: TRBD1
size: once
CDR3: CASSQEETGFGYTF
DNA: TGCGCCAGCAGCCAAGAGGAGACAGGGTTTGGCTACACCTTC

J: TRBJ2-1
V: TRBV6-1
D: .
size: .
CDR3: CASSEGRNEQFF
DNA: TGTGCCAGCAGTGAAGGTCGCAATGAGCAGTTCTTC

J: TRBJ1-5
V: TRBV6-1
D: TRBD1
size: .
CDR3: CASTPGTGLNQPQHF
DNA: TGTGCCAGCACCCCCGGGACAGGGCTCAATCAGCCCCAGCATTTT

J: TRBJ2-5
V: TRBV7-9
D: TRBD1
size: .
CDR3: CASSLAAGGETQYF
DNA: TGTGCCAGCAGCTTAGCGGCAGGGGGAGAGACCCAGTACTTC

J: TRBJ1-1
V: TRBV18
D: .
size: .
CDR3: CASSPYGEAFF
DNA: TGTGCCAGCTCACCATACGGTGAAGCTTTCTTT

J: TRBJ2-7
V: TRBV21-1
D: .
size: .
CDR3: CASSPNRGTSGTPRGEQYF
DNA: TGTGCCAGCAGCCCCAATAGGGGGACTAGCGGGACCCCCCGGGGAGAGCAGTACTTC

J: TRBJ1-5
V: TRBV19
D: .
size: .
CDR3: CASSIRQTVSNQPQHF
DNA: TGTGCCAGTAGTATAAGGCAGACAGTTAGCAATCAGCCCCAGCATTTT

J: TRBJ1-3
V: TRBV7-7
D: .
size: .
CDR3: CASSRGGTSGNTIYF
DNA: TGTGCCAGCAGCCGTGGCGGGACCTCTGGAAACACCATATATTTT

J: TRBJ2-7
V: TRBV18
D: TRBD1
size: once
CDR3: CASSPPPGQGSYEQYF
DNA: TGTGCCAGCTCACCACCCCCGGGACAGGGATCCTACGAGCAGTACTTC

J: TRBJ1-2
V: TRBV28
D: .
size: .
CDR3: CASSFKLGGYTF
DNA: TGCGCCAGCAGTTTTAAACTCGGGGGCTACACCTTC

J: TRBJ2-7
V: TRBV19
D: TRBD2
size: .
CDR3: CASSITSGSYEQYF
DNA: TGTGCCAGTAGTATTACTAGCGGGTCCTACGAGCAGTACTTC

J: TRBJ2-5
V: TRBV5-4
D: TRBD1
size: once
CDR3: CAITRGDREETQYF
DNA: TGTGCCATCACCCGGGGGGACAGGGAAGAGACCCAGTACTTC

J: TRBJ2-7
V: TRBV5-5
D: TRBD2
size: .
CDR3: CASSSGLGGYEQYF
DNA: TGTGCCAGCAGCTCGGGACTAGGAGGCTACGAGCAGTACTTC

J: TRBJ2-5
V: TRBV2
D: .
size: .
CDR3: CASSKESGEETQYF
DNA: TGTGCCAGCAGTAAGGAATCGGGGGAAGAGACCCAGTACTTC

J: TRBJ1-2
V: TRBV6-5
D: .
size: .
CDR3: CASSPSNYGYTF
DNA: TGTGCCAGCAGTCCGTCTAACTATGGCTACACCTTC

J: TRBJ2-1
V: TRBV5-4
D: TRBD2
size: .
CDR3: CASSLASGSYNEQFF
DNA: TGTGCCAGCAGCTTGGCTAGCGGGAGTTACAATGAGCAGTTCTTC

J: TRBJ2-6
V: TRBV5-1
D: .
size: .
CDR3: CASSLKKMDSFSGANVLTF
DNA: TGCGCCAGCAGCCTGAAAAAAATGGACAGCTTCTCTGGGGCCAACGTCCTGACTTTC

J: TRBJ1-6
V: TRBV6-5
D: .
size: .
CDR3: CASSYGWGTPNSPLHF
DNA: TGTGCCAGCAGTTATGGGTGGGGGACACCTAATTCACCCCTCCACTTT

J: TRBJ2-2
V: TRBV2
D: TRBD2
size: .
CDR3: CASNPEASGGAGELFF
DNA: TGTGCCAGCAACCCGGAAGCTAGCGGGGGGGCAGGGGAGCTGTTTTTT

J: TRBJ1-5
V: TRBV27
D: .
size: .
CDR3: CASSPVGQPQHF
DNA: TGTGCCAGCAGTCCGGTTGGTCAGCCCCAGCATTTT

J: TRBJ2-7
V: TRBV7-2
D: TRBD1
size: .
CDR3: CASSPDRTYEQYF
DNA: TGTGCCAGCAGCCCGGACAGGACCTACGAGCAGTACTTC

J: TRBJ2-3
V: TRBV9
D: .
size: few
CDR3: CASSVVSIDTQYF
DNA: TGTGCCAGCAGCGTAGTCAGTATCGATACGCAGTATTTT

J: TRBJ2-5
V: TRBV20-1
D: .
size: .
CDR3: CSASTDYKQYF
DNA: TGCAGTGCTAGTACGGACTACAAGCAGTACTTC

J: TRBJ2-7
V: TRBV6-5
D: .
size: .
CDR3: CASGGWGEIEQYF
DNA: TGTGCCAGCGGTGGGTGGGGAGAGATCGAGCAGTACTTC

J: TRBJ1-2
V: TRBV6-4
D: .
size: .
CDR3: CASSGGRVTGYTF
DNA: TGTGCCAGCAGTGGGGGCAGGGTGACCGGCTACACCTTC

J: TRBJ2-6
V: TRBV4-3
D: TRBD2
size: .
CDR3: CASSSSGPSSGANVLTF
DNA: TGCGCCAGCAGCTCTAGCGGGCCATCCTCTGGGGCCAACGTCCTGACTTTC

J: TRBJ2-3
V: TRBV14
D: .
size: .
CDR3: CASSRLQDTQYF
DNA: TGTGCCAGCAGCCGACTACAAGATACGCAGTATTTT

J: TRBJ2-2
V: TRBV30
D: .
size: .
CDR3: CAWSVRSGLVSGELFF
DNA: TGTGCCTGGAGTGTACGGAGCGGCTTAGTCTCGGGGGAGCTGTTTTTT

J: TRBJ2-5
V: TRBV2
D: TRBD2
size: once
CDR3: CASSGRLAGGWDQYF
DNA: TGTGCCAGCAGTGGGAGACTAGCGGGAGGGTGGGACCAGTACTTC

J: TRBJ1-2
V: TRBV18
D: .
size: .
CDR3: CASSPDFSPGSAYGYTF
DNA: TGTGCCAGCTCACCCGACTTTTCGCCGGGGAGCGCCTATGGCTACACCTTC

J: TRBJ2-1
V: TRBV21-1
D: .
size: once
CDR3: CASSGAGPLYNEQFF
DNA: TGTGCCAGCAGCGGCGCGGGACCTCTATACAATGAGCAGTTCTTC

J: TRBJ2-1
V: TRBV19
D: .
size: .
CDR3: CASSGGRGSSYNEQFF
DNA: TGTGCCAGTAGTGGGGGTAGGGGGAGCTCCTACAATGAGCAGTTCTTC

J: TRBJ2-1
V: TRBV18
D: TRBD2
size: .
CDR3: CASSQQTSGGYNEQFF
DNA: TGTGCCAGCTCACAACAAACTAGCGGGGGGTACAATGAGCAGTTCTTC

J: TRBJ2-7
V: TRBV29-1
D: TRBD2
size: .
CDR3: CSVSREGLEQYF
DNA: TGCAGCGTCAGTCGGGAGGGCCTCGAGCAGTACTTC

J: TRBJ1-6
V: TRBV18
D: .
size: .
CDR3: CASSSTVNSPLHF
DNA: TGTGCCAGCTCATCGACTGTTAATTCACCCCTCCACTTT

J: TRBJ2-1
V: TRBV19
D: TRBD1
size: .
CDR3: CASSPSGTELYNEQFF
DNA: TGTGCCAGTAGCCCCTCCGGGACAGAGTTATACAATGAGCAGTTCTTC

J: TRBJ2-1
V: TRBV4-1
D: TRBD2
size: .
CDR3: CASSQVPGGGGSNEQFF
DNA: TGCGCCAGCAGCCAAGTCCCTGGCGGGGGGGGAAGCAATGAGCAGTTCTTC

J: TRBJ2-4
V: TRBV2
D: TRBD2
size: .
CDR3: CASKRPATSGSRTKNIQYF
DNA: TGTGCCAGCAAGAGGCCGGCGACTAGCGGGAGTAGGACCAAAAACATTCAGTACTTC

J: TRBJ1-6
V: TRBV9
D: .
size: once
CDR3: CASSAETVSPLHF
DNA: TGTGCCAGCAGCGCAGAGACAGTTTCACCCCTCCACTTT

J: TRBJ1-2
V: TRBV11-2
D: .
size: once
CDR3: CASSLDRDYGYTF
DNA: TGTGCCAGCAGCCTCGACAGAGACTATGGCTACACCTTC

J: TRBJ1-2
V: TRBV6-1
D: .
size: once
CDR3: CASSVIANYGYTF
DNA: TGTGCCAGCAGTGTCATAGCTAACTATGGCTACACCTTC

J: TRBJ2-3
V: TRBV7-3
D: .
size: .
CDR3: CASSSISGQTDTDTQYF
DNA: TGTGCCAGCAGCTCCATAAGTGGACAGACCGACACAGATACGCAGTATTTT

J: TRBJ2-4
V: TRBV6-1
D: .
size: .
CDR3: CASSGFTGPGTNIQYF
DNA: TGTGCCAGCAGTGGATTTACAGGGCCTGGAACAAACATTCAGTACTTC

J: TRBJ2-7
V: TRBV4-1
D: .
size: .
CDR3: CASSQDSHYEQYF
DNA: TGCGCCAGCAGCCAAGATTCCCACTACGAGCAGTACTTC

J: TRBJ1-3
V: TRBV7-9
D: TRBD1
size: .
CDR3: CASSSWTDRELRNTIYF
DNA: TGTGCCAGCAGCTCCTGGACCGACAGGGAACTTCGAAACACCATATATTTT

J: TRBJ2-5
V: TRBV7-9
D: .
size: .
CDR3: CASSPLAVEQETQYF
DNA: TGTGCCAGCAGCCCCCTAGCTGTGGAGCAAGAGACCCAGTACTTC

J: TRBJ2-3
V: TRBV4-1
D: TRBD2
size: .
CDR3: CASSPRATSGRGGTDTQYF
DNA: TGCGCCAGCAGCCCTCGGGCGACTAGCGGACGGGGTGGCACAGATACGCAGTATTTT